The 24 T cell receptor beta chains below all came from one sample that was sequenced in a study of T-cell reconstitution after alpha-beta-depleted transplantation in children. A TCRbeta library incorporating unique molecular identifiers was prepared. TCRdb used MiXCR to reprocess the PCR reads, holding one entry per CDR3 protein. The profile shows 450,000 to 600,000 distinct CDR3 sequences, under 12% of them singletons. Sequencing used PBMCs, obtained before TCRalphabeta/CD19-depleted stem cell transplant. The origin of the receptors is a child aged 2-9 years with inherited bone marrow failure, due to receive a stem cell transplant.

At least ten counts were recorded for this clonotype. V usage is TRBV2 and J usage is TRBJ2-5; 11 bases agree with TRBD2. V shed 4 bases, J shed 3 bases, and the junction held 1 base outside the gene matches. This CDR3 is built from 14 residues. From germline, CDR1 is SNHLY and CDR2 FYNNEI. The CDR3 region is CASSGGLAEETQYF. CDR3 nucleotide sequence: TGTGCCAGCAGTGGGGGACTAGCGGAAGAGACCCAGTACTTC.

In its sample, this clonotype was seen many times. The DNA of the CDR3 is TGTGCCAGCAGTCTAGCGGGAGGTCTGTCCACAGATACGCAGTATTTT. It codes for CASSLAGGLSTDTQYF. The chain joins TRBV7-2 to TRBJ2-3, with 11 bases identical to TRBD2. CDR1 is SGHTA and CDR2 is FQGNSA in the germline V gene. Trimming took 6 bases from V and 2 from J; bases not matched to a gene: 7. CDR3 length: 16 residues. Variable domain in full (rest from reference TRBV7-2 and TRBJ2-3): GAGVSQSPSNKVTEKGKDVELRCDPISGHTALYWYRQSLGQGLEFLIYFQGNSAPDKSGLPSDRFSAERTGGSVSTLTIQRTQQEDSAVYLCASSLAGGLSTDTQYFGPGTRLTVL.

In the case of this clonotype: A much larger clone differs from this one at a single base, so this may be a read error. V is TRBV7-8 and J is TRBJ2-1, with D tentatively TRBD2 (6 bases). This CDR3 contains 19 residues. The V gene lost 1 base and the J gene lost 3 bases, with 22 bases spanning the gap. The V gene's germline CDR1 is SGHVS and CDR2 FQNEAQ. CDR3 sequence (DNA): TGTGCCAGCAGCTTAGTGGGGGGAGAATATGATAGCTGCTACAATGAGCAGTTCTTC. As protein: CASSLVGGEYDSCYNEQFF.

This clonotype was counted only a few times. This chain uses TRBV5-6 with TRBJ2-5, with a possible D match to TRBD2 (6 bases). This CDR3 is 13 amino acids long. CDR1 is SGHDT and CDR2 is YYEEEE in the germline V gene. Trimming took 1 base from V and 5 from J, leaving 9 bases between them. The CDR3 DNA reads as TGTGCCAGCAGCTTGAGGGAGGCGGAGACCCAGTACTTC. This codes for CASSLREAETQYF. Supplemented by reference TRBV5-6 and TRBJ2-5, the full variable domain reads DAGVTQSPTHLIKTRGQQVTLRCSPKSGHDTVSWYQQALGQGPQFIFQYYEEEERQRGNFPDRFSGHQFPNYSSELNVNALLLGDSALYLCASSLREAETQYFGPGTRLLVL.

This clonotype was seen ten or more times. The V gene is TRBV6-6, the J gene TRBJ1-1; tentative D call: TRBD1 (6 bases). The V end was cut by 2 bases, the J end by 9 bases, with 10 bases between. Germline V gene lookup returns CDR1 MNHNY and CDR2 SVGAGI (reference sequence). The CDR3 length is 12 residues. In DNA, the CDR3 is TGTGCCAGCAGTTACCCTAGGGGGAAAGCTTTCTTT. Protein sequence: CASSYPRGKAFF.

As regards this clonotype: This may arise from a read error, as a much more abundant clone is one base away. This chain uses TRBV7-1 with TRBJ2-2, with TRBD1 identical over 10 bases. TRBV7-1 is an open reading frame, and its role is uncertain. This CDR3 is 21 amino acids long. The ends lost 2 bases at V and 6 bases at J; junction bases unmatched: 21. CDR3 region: CASSSWPATGTGEETAGELFF. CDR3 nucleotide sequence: TGTGCCAGCAGCTCATGGCCGGCTACCGGGACAGGGGAGGAGACTGCCGGGGAGCTGTTTTTT.

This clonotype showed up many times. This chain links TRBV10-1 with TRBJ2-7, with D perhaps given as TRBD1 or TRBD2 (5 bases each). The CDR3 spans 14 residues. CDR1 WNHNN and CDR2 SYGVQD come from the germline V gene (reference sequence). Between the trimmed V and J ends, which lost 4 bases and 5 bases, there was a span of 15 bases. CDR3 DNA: TGCGCCAGCAGTGTGGGACCCGTGGGGGACGAGCAGTACTTC. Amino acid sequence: CASSVGPVGDEQYF.

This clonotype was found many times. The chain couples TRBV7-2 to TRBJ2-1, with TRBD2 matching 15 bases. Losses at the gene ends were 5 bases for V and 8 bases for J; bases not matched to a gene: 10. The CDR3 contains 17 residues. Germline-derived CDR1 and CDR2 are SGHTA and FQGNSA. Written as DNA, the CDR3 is TGTGCCAGCAGCCGGAAGCTCGGGACTAGCGGGAGGCATGAGCAGTTCTTC. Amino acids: CASSRKLGTSGRHEQFF.

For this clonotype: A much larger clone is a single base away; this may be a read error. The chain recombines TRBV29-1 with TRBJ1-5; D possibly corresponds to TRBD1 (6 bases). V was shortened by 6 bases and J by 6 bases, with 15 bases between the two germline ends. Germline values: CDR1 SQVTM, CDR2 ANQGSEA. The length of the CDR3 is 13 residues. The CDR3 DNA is TGCAGCGTGGGGGGCAGGGGTGCTCAGCCCCAGCATTTT. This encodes CSVGGRGAQPQHF.

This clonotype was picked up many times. The CDR3 here is CSASLVLAYEQYF. In nucleotides, the CDR3 is TGCAGTGCTAGTTTGGTGCTAGCCTACGAGCAGTACTTC. This sequence joins TRBV20-1 and TRBJ2-7, with unresolved D. The CDR3 covers 13 residues. Germline V gives CDR1 DFQATT, CDR2 SNEGSKA (reference sequence). The V gene lost 3 bases and the J gene lost 2 bases, with 11 bases spanning the gap.

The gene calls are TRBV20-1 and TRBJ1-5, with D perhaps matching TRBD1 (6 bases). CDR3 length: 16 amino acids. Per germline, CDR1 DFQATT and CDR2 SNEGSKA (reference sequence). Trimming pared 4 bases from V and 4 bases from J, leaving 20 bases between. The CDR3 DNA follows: TGCAGTGCTATTCCGTTTACAGGGTGGATGAATCAGCCCCAGCATTTT. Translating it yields CSAIPFTGWMNQPQHF.

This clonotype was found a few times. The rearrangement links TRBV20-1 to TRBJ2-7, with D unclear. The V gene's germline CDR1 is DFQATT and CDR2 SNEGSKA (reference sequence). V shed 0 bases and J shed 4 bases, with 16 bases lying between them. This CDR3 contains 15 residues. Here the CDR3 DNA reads TGCAGTGCTAGAGATCTTCGGCAGGAGCTTTACGAGCAGTACTTC. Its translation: CSARDLRQELYEQYF.

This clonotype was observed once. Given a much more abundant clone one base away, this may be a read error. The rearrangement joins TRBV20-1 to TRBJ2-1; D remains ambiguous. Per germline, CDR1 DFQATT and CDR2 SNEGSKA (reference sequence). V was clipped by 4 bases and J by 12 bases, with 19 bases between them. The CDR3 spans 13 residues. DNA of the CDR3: TGCAGTGCTACAAAGCCCACTTGGGATGGGCAGTTCTTC. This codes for CSATKPTWDGQFF.

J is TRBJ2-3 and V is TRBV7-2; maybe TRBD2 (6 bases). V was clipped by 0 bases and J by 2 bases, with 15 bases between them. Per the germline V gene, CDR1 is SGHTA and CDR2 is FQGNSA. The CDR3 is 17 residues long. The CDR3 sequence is CASSLAPGLLNTDTQYF. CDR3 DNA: TGTGCCAGCAGCTTAGCTCCGGGACTCCTGAACACAGATACGCAGTATTTT.

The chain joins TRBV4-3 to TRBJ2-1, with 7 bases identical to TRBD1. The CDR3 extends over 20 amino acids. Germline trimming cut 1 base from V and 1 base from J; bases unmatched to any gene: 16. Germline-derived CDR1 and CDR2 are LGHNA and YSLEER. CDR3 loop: CASSQGPPLWTGVSYNEQFF. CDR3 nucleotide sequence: TGCGCCAGCAGCCAAGGCCCCCCCTTATGGACAGGCGTTTCCTACAATGAGCAGTTCTTC.

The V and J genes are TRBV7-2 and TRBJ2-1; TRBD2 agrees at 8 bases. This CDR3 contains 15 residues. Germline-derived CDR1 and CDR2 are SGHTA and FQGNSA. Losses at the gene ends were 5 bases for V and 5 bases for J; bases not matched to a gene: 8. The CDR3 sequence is CASSPRLAQNNEQFF. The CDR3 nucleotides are TGTGCCAGCAGCCCCCGACTAGCGCAAAACAATGAGCAGTTCTTC.

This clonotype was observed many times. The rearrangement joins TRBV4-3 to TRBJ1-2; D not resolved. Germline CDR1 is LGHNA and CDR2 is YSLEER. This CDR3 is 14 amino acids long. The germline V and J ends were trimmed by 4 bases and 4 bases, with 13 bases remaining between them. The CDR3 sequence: CASSLQGSSYGYTF. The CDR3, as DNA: TGCGCCAGCAGCCTACAAGGCTCATCCTATGGCTACACCTTC.

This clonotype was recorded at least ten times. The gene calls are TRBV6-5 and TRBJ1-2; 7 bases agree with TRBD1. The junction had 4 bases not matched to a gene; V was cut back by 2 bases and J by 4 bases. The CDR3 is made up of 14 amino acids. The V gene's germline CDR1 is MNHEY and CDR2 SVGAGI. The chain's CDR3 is CASSYGTDFYGYTF. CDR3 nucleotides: TGTGCCAGCAGTTACGGGACAGATTTCTATGGCTACACCTTC.

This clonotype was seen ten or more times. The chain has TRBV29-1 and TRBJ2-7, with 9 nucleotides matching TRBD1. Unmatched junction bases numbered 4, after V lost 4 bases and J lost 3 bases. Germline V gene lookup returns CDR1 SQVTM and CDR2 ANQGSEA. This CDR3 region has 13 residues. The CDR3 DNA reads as TGCAGCGTTGTGGGACAGGGATACTACGAGCAGTACTTC. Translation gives CSVVGQGYYEQYF.

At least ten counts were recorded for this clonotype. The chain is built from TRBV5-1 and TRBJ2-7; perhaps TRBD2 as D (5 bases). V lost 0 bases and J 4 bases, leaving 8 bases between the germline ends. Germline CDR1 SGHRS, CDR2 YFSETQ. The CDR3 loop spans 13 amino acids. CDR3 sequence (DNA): TGCGCCAGCAGCTTGGAGTCGGGGTACGAGCAGTACTTC. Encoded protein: CASSLESGYEQYF.

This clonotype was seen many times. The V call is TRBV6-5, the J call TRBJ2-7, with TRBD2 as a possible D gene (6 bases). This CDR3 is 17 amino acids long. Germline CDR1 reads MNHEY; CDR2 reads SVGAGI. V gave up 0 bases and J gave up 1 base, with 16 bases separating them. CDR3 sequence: CASSYSGERVVSYEQYF. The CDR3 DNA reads TGTGCCAGCAGTTACTCGGGGGAGCGGGTAGTGTCCTACGAGCAGTACTTC.

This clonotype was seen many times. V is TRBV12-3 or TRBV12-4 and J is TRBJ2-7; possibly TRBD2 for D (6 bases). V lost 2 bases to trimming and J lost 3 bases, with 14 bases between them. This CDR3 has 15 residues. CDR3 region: CASSLFSGPFYEQYF. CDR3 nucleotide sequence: TGTGCCAGCAGTTTATTCAGCGGGCCCTTCTACGAGCAGTACTTC.

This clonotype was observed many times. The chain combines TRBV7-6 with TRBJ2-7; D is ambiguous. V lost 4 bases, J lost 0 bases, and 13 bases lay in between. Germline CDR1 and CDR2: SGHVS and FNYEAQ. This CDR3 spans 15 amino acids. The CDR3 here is CASSSASASSYEQYF. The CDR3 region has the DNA TGTGCCAGCAGCTCCGCTTCCGCGAGCTCCTACGAGCAGTACTTC.

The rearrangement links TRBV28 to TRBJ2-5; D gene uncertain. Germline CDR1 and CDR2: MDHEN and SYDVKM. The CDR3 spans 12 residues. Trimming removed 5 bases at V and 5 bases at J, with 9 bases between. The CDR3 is CASSRRMETQYF. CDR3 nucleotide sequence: TGTGCCAGCAGTAGAAGGATGGAGACCCAGTACTTC.